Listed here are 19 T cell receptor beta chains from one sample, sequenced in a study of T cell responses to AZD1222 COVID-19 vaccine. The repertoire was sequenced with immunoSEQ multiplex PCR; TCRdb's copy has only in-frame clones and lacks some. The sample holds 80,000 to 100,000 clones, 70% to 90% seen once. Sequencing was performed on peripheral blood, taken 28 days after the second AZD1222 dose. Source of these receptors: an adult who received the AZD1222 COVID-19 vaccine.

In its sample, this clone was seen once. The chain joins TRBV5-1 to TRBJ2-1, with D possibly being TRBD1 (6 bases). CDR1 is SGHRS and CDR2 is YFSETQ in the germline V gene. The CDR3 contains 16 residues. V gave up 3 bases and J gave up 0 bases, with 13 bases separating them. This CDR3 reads CASSSGTLSSYNEQFF. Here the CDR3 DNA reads TGCGCCAGCAGCTCCGGGACACTCAGCTCCTACAATGAGCAGTTCTTC.

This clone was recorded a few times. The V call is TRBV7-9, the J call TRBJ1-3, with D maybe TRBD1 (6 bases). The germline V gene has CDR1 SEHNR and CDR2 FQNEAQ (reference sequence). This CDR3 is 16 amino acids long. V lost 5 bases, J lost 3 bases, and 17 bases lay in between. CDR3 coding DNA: TGTGCCAGCAGCCACGGACAGAGTCAATTTGGAAACACCATATATTTT. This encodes CASSHGQSQFGNTIYF.

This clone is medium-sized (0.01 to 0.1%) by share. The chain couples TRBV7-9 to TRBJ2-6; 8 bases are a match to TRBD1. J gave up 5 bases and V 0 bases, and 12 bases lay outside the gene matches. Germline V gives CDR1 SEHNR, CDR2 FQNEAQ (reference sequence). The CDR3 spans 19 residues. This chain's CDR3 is CASSLAGTGDPRRANVLTF. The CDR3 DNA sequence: TGTGCCAGCAGCTTAGCTGGGACAGGCGACCCCCGCAGGGCCAACGTCCTGACTTTC.

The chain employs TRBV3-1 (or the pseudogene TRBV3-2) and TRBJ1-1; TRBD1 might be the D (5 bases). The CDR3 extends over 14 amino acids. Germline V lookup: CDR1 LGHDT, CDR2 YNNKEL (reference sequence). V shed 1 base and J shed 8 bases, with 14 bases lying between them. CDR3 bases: TGTGCCAGCAGCCAAGTTACTAGGGGTTCGGAAGCTTTCTTT. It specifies CASSQVTRGSEAFF.

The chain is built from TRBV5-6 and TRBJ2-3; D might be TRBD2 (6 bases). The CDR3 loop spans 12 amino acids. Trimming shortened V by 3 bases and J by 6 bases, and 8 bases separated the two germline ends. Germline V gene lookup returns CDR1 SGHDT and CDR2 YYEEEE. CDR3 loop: CASSSGLDTQYF. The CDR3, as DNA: TGTGCCAGCAGCTCGGGACTGGATACGCAGTATTTT.

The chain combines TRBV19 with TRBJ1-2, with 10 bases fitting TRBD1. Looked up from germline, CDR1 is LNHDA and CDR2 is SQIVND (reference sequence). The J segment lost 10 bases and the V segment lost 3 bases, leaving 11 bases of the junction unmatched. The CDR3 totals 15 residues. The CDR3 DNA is TGTGCCAGTAGTATCTCTAACGACAGGGGGCTCGACTACACCTTC. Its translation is CASSISNDRGLDYTF.

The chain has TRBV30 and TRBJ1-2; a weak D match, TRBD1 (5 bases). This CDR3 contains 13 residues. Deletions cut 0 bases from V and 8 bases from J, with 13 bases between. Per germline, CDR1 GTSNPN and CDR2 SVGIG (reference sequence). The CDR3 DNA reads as TGTGCCTGGAGTGTACAAGGGGTCAGCGGCTACACCTTC. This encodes CAWSVQGVSGYTF.

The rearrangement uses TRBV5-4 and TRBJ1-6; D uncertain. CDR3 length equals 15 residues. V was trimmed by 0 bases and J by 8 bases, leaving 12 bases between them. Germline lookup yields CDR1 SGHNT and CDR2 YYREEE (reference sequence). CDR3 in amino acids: CASSLGGGVDSPLHF. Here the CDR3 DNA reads TGTGCCAGCAGCTTGGGTGGTGGGGTGGATTCACCCCTCCACTTT.

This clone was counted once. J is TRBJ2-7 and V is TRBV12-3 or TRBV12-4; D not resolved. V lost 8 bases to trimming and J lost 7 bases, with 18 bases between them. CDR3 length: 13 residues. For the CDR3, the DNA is TGTGCCAGCTGCCAGCAAATCTCCGCTGAGCAGTACTTC. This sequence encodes CASCQQISAEQYF.

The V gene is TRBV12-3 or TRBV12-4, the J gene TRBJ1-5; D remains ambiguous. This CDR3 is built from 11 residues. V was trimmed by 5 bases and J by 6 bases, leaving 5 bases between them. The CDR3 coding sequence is TGTGCCAGCAGTAATGGTCAGCCCCAGCATTTT. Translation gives CASSNGQPQHF.

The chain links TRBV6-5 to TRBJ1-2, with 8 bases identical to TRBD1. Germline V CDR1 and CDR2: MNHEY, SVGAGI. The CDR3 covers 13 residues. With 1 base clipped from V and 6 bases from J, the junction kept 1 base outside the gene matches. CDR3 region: CASSYLTGDGYTF. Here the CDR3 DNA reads TGTGCCAGCAGTTACTTGACAGGGGATGGCTACACCTTC.

The CDR3 region is CASSPQGNGISPLHF. Written as DNA, the CDR3 is TGTGCCAGCAGCCCCCAGGGGAACGGCATTTCACCCCTCCACTTT. V usage is TRBV7-2 and J usage is TRBJ1-6, with D tentatively TRBD1 (6 bases). Trimming took 5 bases from V and 9 from J, leaving 17 bases between them. Germline loops: CDR1 SGHTA, CDR2 FQGNSA. The CDR3 loop spans 15 amino acids.

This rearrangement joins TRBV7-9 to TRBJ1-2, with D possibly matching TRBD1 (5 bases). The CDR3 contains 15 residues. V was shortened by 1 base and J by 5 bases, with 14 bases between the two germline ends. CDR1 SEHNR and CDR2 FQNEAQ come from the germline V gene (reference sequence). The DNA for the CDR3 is TGTGCCAGCAGCTTAGTGTCAGGGACTCCATATGGCTACACCTTC. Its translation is CASSLVSGTPYGYTF.

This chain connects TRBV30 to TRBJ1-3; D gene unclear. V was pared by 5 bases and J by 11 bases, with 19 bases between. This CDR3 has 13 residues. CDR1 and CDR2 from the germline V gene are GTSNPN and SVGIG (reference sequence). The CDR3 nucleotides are TGTGCCTGGTTGGGTCCCAGTTTAAGCGCCATATATTTT. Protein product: CAWLGPSLSAIYF.

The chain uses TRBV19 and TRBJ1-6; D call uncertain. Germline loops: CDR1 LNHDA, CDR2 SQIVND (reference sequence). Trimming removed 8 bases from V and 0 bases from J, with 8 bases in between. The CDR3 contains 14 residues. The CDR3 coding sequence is TGTGCCAGTCAGACAAGCTCCTATAATTCACCCCTCCACTTT. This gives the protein CASQTSSYNSPLHF.

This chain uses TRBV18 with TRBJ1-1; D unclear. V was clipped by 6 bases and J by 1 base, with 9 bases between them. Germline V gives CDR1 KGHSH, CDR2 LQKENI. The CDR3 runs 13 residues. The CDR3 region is CASSRDTNTEAFF. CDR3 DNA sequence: TGTGCCAGCTCTCGCGACACGAACACTGAAGCTTTCTTT.

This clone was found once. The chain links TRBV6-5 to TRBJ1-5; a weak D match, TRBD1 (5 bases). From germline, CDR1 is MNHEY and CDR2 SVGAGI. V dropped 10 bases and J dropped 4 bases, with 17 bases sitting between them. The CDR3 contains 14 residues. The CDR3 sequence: CATNWGVRNQPQHF. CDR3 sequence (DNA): TGTGCCACTAACTGGGGGGTAAGAAATCAGCCCCAGCATTTT.

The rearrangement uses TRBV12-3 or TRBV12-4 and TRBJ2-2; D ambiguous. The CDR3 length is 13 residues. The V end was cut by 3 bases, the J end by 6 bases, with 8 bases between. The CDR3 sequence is CASSLVVAGELFF. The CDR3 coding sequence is TGTGCCAGCAGTTTGGTAGTCGCCGGGGAGCTGTTTTTT.

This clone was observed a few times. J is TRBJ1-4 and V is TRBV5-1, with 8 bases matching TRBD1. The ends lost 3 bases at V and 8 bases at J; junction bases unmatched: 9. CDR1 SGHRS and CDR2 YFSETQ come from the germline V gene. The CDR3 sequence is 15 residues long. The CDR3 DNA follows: TGCGCCAGCAGCTCGTCAGGGGGCAGGGGAGAAAAACTGTTTTTT. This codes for CASSSSGGRGEKLFF.